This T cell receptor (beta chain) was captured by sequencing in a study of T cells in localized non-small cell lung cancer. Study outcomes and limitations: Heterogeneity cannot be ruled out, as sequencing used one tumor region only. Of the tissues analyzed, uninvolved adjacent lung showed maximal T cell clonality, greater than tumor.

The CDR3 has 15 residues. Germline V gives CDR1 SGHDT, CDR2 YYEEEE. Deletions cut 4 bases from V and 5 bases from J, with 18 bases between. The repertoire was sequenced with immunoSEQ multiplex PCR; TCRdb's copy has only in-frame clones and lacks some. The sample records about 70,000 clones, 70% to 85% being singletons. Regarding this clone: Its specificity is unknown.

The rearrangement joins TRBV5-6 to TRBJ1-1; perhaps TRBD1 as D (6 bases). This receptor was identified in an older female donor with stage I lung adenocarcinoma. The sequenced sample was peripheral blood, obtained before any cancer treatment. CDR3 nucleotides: TGTGCCAGCAGCCTTCAACAGGGCGTCTGGACTGAAGCTTTCTTT. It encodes CASSLQQGVWTEAFF.